A single sample gave rise to the 18 T cell receptor beta chains below, sequenced in a study of shared clonotypes between healthy human individuals. Measured with immunoSEQ multiplex PCR; TCRdb has only the in-frame clones, and not every one. The table includes 450,000 to 600,000 clones, 79% detected once. Sequences were obtained from PBMCs. These receptor sequences come from a woman aged 40 to 50 in good health. Some clones in this sample may be carry-over from other donors' samples.

In DNA, the CDR3 is TGTGCCAGCAGTGAAATCGGATTCGCAGGGAGTGGCTACACCTTC. Its protein product is CASSEIGFAGSGYTF. The chain links TRBV2 to TRBJ1-2; D might be TRBD1 (5 bases). V was pared by 2 bases and J by 7 bases, with 17 bases between. This CDR3 region has 15 residues. CDR1 SNHLY and CDR2 FYNNEI come from the germline V gene.

Details on this clone: Within the sample, other DNA sequences also encode this same CDR3. This chain links TRBV28 with TRBJ1-1, with TRBD1 matching over 8 bases. Germline CDR1 reads MDHEN; CDR2 reads SYDVKM. The CDR3 extends over 12 amino acids. Germline trimming cut 5 bases from V and 7 bases from J; bases unmatched to any gene: 3. The CDR3 DNA sequence: TGTGCCAGCAGTCAACAGGGGGGTGAAGCTTTCTTT. Protein sequence: CASSQQGGEAFF.

J is TRBJ2-5 and V is TRBV7-2, with D tentatively TRBD1 or TRBD2 (6 bases each). V was clipped by 2 bases and J by 1 base, with 14 bases between them. This CDR3 region has 16 residues. Germline CDR1 SGHTA, CDR2 FQGNSA. The CDR3 here is CASSLLGGLTQETQYF. In nucleotides, the CDR3 is TGTGCCAGCAGCTTACTAGGGGGGCTAACCCAAGAGACCCAGTACTTC.

In DNA form, the CDR3 reads TGTGCCATCAGGGGGGGACCTTCTGGAGATGTGGTGGGCTACACCTTC. Encoded protein: CAIRGGPSGDVVGYTF. This chain connects TRBV10-3 to TRBJ1-2; a possible D gene is TRBD1 (5 bases). Trimming removed 6 bases from V and 8 bases from J, with 25 bases in between. In germline, CDR1 is ENHRY, CDR2 SYGVKD. The CDR3 loop spans 16 amino acids.

The V call is TRBV7-3, the J call TRBJ2-7, with 9 bases identical to TRBD2. Germline values: CDR1 SGHTA, CDR2 FQGTGA. The CDR3 sequence is 14 residues long. V gave up 3 bases and J gave up 7 bases; unmatched junction bases: 7. CDR3 sequence (DNA): TGTGCCAGCAGCTTGAGAGCGGGAGGATGGGAGCAGTACTTC. Translation gives CASSLRAGGWEQYF. The entire variable domain, with the rest obtained from reference TRBV7-3 and TRBJ2-7, is as follows: GAGVSQTPSNKVTEKGKYVELRCDPISGHTALYWYRQSLGQGPEFLIYFQGTGAADDSGLPNDRFFAVRPEGSVSTLKIQRTERGDSAVYLCASSLRAGGWEQYFGPGTRLTVT.

Comments on this clone: The sample holds other DNA sequences that translate to the same CDR3. V and J are TRBV30 and TRBJ2-3; D is perhaps TRBD2 (5 bases). The CDR3 totals 14 residues. Germline CDR1 GTSNPN, CDR2 SVGIG (reference sequence). V gave up 0 bases and J gave up 3 bases, with 10 bases separating them. DNA for the CDR3: TGTGCCTGGAGTGTACGTGGGAGTACAGATACGCAGTATTTT. This codes for CAWSVRGSTDTQYF.

This chain uses TRBV30 with TRBJ1-1; D is possibly TRBD1 (5 bases). Germline V gives CDR1 GTSNPN, CDR2 SVGIG (reference sequence). The V end was cut by 4 bases, the J end by 3 bases, with 15 bases between. The length of the CDR3 is 14 residues. CDR3 in DNA: TGTGCCTGGACACCAGGGATGAAGGACACTGAAGCTTTCTTT. This translates into CAWTPGMKDTEAFF.

CDR3 sequence reads: CATTSRAGGRTDTQYF. The CDR3 DNA sequence: TGTGCCACCACCTCTCGGGCGGGAGGCCGCACAGATACGCAGTATTTT. This chain links TRBV10-3 with TRBJ2-3; the match to TRBD2 covers 8 bases. Germline values: CDR1 ENHRY, CDR2 SYGVKD. This CDR3 comprises 16 residues. The V and J ends lost 10 bases and 1 base, in that order; junction bases with no gene match: 13.

The gene calls are TRBV18 and TRBJ2-7, with 9 bases that match TRBD2. CDR1 KGHSH and CDR2 LQKENI come from the germline V gene. There are 15 residues in the CDR3. V lost 0 bases, J lost 2 bases, and 2 bases stayed unmatched. As DNA, the CDR3 is TGTGCCAGCTCACCACCCCTAGCGGGAACCTACGAGCAGTACTTC. Translation: CASSPPLAGTYEQYF.

In the case of this clone: Given a much more abundant clone one base away, this may be a read error. CDR3 residues: CAISGSRDRDTGAFF. The CDR3 nucleotides are TGTGCCATCAGTGGTTCCCGGGACAGGGACACTGGAGCTTTCTTT. V usage is TRBV10-3 and J usage is TRBJ1-1; 9 nucleotides line up with TRBD1. This CDR3 contains 15 residues. CDR1 ENHRY and CDR2 SYGVKD come from the germline V gene.

The V call is TRBV19, the J call TRBJ1-1; D is perhaps TRBD1 (5 bases). V lost 3 bases to trimming and J lost 3 bases, with 11 bases between them. The CDR3 contains 14 residues. Looked up from germline, CDR1 is LNHDA and CDR2 is SQIVND (reference sequence). The DNA of the CDR3 is TGTGCCAGTAGTATTCAGGGCGGTTACACTGAAGCTTTCTTT. It translates to CASSIQGGYTEAFF.

This clone has a handful of counts. V and J are TRBV30 and TRBJ2-1, with TRBD2 as a possible D gene (5 bases). The V gene's germline CDR1 is GTSNPN and CDR2 SVGIG (reference sequence). The CDR3 is 13 amino acids. Trimming stripped 5 bases from V and 8 bases from J, with 16 bases between. The CDR3 spells CAWSRGLRDEQFF. In nucleotides, the CDR3 is TGTGCCTGGTCTCGAGGGCTTCGCGATGAGCAGTTCTTC.

There are many counts of this clone. The V and J genes are TRBV12-5 and TRBJ2-3; 8 nucleotides match TRBD1. This CDR3 has 15 residues. The ends lost 6 bases at V and 2 bases at J; junction bases unmatched: 7. Germline V CDR1 and CDR2: LGHNT, FRNRAP. For the CDR3, the DNA is TGTGCTAGTGGCCCGGGGCAGGGGGCCACAGATACGCAGTATTTT. This encodes CASGPGQGATDTQYF.

This sequence joins TRBV6-5 and TRBJ2-7, with D perhaps given as TRBD1 or TRBD2 (5 bases each). V lost 4 bases, J lost 6 bases, and 22 bases lay in between. CDR3 length equals 16 residues. The germline V gene has CDR1 MNHEY and CDR2 SVGAGI. The CDR3 loop reads CASSSRDPPSEFEQYF. CDR3 coding DNA: TGTGCCAGCAGTTCCAGGGACCCTCCCTCTGAGTTCGAGCAGTACTTC.

This chain uses TRBV10-3 with TRBJ2-5, with D perhaps TRBD2 (6 bases). The germline V gene has CDR1 ENHRY and CDR2 SYGVKD. The CDR3 contains 14 residues. The germline V and J ends were trimmed by 4 bases and 5 bases, with 14 bases remaining between them. Here the CDR3 DNA reads TGTGCCATCAGTGTAGGTAGCGGAGGGGAGACCCAGTACTTC. It is translated as CAISVGSGGETQYF.

The genes are TRBV7-8 and TRBJ1-5; the D is unclear. The V end was cut by 11 bases, the J end by 3 bases, with 14 bases between. The CDR3 totals 13 residues. CDR1 is SGHVS, CDR2 FQNEAQ, per germline. The CDR3 DNA reads TGTGCCGGAGCGGACGGAACCAATCAGCCCCAGCATTTT. It codes for CAGADGTNQPQHF.

J is TRBJ2-7 and V is TRBV5-1; 11 nucleotides agree with TRBD1. V lost 3 bases and J lost 6; bases outside the gene matches: 5. Germline CDR1 is SGHRS and CDR2 is YFSETQ. The CDR3 is 14 amino acids. The CDR3 coding sequence is TGCGCCAGCAGCTACCAAGGACAGGGGGCCGAGCAGTACTTC. Protein product: CASSYQGQGAEQYF.

This clone has more than one count but fewer than ten. The chain's CDR3 is CASRTGANTEAFF. The CDR3 DNA reads as TGTGCCAGCAGGACAGGGGCGAACACTGAAGCTTTCTTT. The chain uses TRBV7-3 and TRBJ1-1, with 8 bases lining up with TRBD1. The J segment lost 1 base and the V segment lost 6 bases, leaving 1 base of the junction unmatched. The germline gives CDR1 SGHTA, CDR2 FQGTGA. CDR3 length: 13 residues.